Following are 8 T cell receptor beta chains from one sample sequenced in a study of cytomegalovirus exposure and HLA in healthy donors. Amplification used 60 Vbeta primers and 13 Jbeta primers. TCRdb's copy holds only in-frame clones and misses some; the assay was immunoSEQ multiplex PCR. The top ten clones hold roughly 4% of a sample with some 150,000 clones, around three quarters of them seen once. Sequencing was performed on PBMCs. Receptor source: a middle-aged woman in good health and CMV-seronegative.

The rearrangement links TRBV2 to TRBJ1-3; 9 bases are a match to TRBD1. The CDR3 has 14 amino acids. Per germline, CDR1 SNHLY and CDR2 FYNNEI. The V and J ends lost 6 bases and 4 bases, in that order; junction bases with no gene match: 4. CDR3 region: CASREGQGGNTIYF. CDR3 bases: TGTGCCAGCAGGGAGGGACAGGGAGGAAACACCATATATTTT.

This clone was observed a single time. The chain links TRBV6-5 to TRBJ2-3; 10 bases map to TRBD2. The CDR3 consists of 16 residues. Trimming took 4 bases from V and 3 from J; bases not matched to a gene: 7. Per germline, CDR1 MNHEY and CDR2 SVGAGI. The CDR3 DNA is TGTGCCAGCAGTTCAACTAGCGGGGAGAGGACAGATACGCAGTATTTT. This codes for CASSSTSGERTDTQYF.

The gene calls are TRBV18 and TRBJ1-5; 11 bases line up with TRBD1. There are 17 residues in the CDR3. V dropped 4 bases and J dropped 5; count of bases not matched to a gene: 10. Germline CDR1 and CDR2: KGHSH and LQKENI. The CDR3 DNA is TGTGCCAGCTCACTTTATGACCCGGGACAGGGGGATCAGCCCCAGCATTTT. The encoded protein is CASSLYDPGQGDQPQHF.

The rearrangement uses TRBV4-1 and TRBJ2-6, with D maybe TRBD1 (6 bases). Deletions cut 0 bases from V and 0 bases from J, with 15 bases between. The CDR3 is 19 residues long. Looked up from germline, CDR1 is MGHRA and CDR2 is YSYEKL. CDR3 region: CASSQEAQGSPSGANVLTF. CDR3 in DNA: TGCGCCAGCAGCCAAGAAGCCCAGGGGAGTCCCTCTGGGGCCAACGTCCTGACTTTC.

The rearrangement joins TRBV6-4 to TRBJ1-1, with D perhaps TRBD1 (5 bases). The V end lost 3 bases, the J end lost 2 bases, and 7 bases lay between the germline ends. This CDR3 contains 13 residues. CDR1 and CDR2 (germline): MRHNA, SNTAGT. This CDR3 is CASSEQENTEAFF. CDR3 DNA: TGTGCCAGCAGTGAACAGGAAAACACTGAAGCTTTCTTT.

Here the CDR3 DNA reads TGCGCCAGCATGGAACAGGGGACTAATGAAAAACTGTTTTTT. It specifies CASMEQGTNEKLFF. The rearrangement joins TRBV5-1 to TRBJ1-4; 7 bases align to TRBD1. Germline values: CDR1 SGHRS, CDR2 YFSETQ. J gave up 2 bases and V 6 bases, and 4 bases lay outside the gene matches. The CDR3 sequence is 14 residues long.

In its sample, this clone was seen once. For the CDR3, the DNA is TGCGCCAGCAGCTTGGGGGACAGAAATCAGCCCCAGCATTTT. Amino acids: CASSLGDRNQPQHF. The J gene is TRBJ1-5, the V gene TRBV5-1; 7 bases align to TRBD1. Trimming at V came to 0 bases and at J to 4 bases, leaving 1 base not matched to a gene. From germline, CDR1 is SGHRS and CDR2 YFSETQ. The CDR3 covers 14 residues.

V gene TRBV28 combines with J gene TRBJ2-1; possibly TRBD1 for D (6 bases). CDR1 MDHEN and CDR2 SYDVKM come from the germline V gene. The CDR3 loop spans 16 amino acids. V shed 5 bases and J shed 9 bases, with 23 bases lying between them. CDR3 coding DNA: TGTGCCAGCAGTCCTCCGGGACATTCTTACGGCAGTGAGCAGTTCTTC. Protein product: CASSPPGHSYGSEQFF.